In its sample, the clone carrying this T cell receptor beta chain ranks as medium-sized. The sample is drawn from a study of metastatic and nonmetastatic thyroid tumors. Among the patients, none had received any treatment before thyroid surgery. This CDR3 is 14 amino acids long. Trimming shortened V by 2 bases and J by 10 bases, and 12 bases separated the two germline ends. The germline gives CDR1 SEHNR, CDR2 FQNEAQ (reference sequence). Via MiXCR, TCRdb re-called the PCR reads. The repertoire holds more than 10,000 clones, with about 23% as singletons. This chain connects TRBV7-9 to TRBJ1-6; the D gene is possibly TRBD1 (5 bases). What was sequenced was blood. The sequence came from a female donor with papillary thyroid cancer or a benign thyroid nodule (not recorded which). Some clones in this sample may be carry-over from other donors' samples. The CDR3 coding sequence is TGTGCCAGCAGCTTACTAGGCGGGGGATCACCCCTCCACTTT. Translated, it gives CASSLLGGGSPLHF.